This T cell receptor beta chain comes out of a study of blood T cell repertoires in COVID-19. The CDR3 consists of 13 residues. V was cut by 3 bases and J by 4 bases, with 10 bases left in between. In the study's own analysis: Using reference gene primer amplification, nucleated cell counts were estimated. Measured with immunoSEQ multiplex PCR; TCRdb has only the in-frame clones, and not every one. From that table come the V and J calls and clone size; the DNA was used to work out D and trimming. Of thousands of clones in the sample, more than 65% were seen once. This sequence originates from a man in his sixties with acute or convalescent COVID-19. The sample taken for sequencing was peripheral blood. The J gene is TRBJ2-7, the V gene TRBV12-3 or TRBV12-4; possible D gene TRBD2, 7 bases. The CDR3 sequence: CASSFRGAYEQYF. The CDR3 DNA reads as TGTGCCAGCAGTTTCCGGGGGGCTTACGAGCAGTACTTC.